This entry describes one T cell receptor (beta chain). The germline CDR1 and CDR2 sequences are MNHEY and SMNVEV (reference sequence). The CDR3 length is 15 residues. V lost 10 bases, J lost 0 bases, and 16 bases lay in between. The data were obtained in a study of blood T cell repertoires in COVID-19. The wider study: The United States, Italy and Spain were the sources of the acute and convalescent COVID-19 samples. PBMCs, B-cell-depleted T cells, or T cells were the source of the cDNA or gDNA that made up the material.

In the authors' methods: The authors estimated nucleated cell counts from reference gene primer amplification. The assay was immunoSEQ multiplex PCR, and TCRdb's table has in-frame clones only and misses some. V, J and clone size are those of that table, while D and trimming were read from the DNA. The sample consists of some 160,000 clones, around 80% of them appearing once. Source material: peripheral blood. The sequence derives from a woman in her sixties or seventies who had recovered from COVID-19. V is TRBV27 and J is TRBJ2-1, with D possibly matching TRBD2 (6 bases). The CDR3: CATVAGSPSYNEQFF. DNA of the CDR3: TGTGCCACCGTCGCCGGGAGCCCCTCCTACAATGAGCAGTTCTTC.